This T cell receptor beta chain appears in the sequencing data of a study of blood T cells in healthy people across ages. Study-level points and caveats: Investigators treated diversity estimates from one million T cells as underestimates. Long-lived donors had more naive CD4+ cells and higher diversity than aged donors.

Notes on this clonotype: Antigen specificity is unknown.

The germline V and J ends were trimmed by 7 bases and 2 bases, with 12 bases remaining between them. Germline V gene data show CDR1 as SQVTM and CDR2 as ANQGSEA. The length of the CDR3 is 13 residues. Then a second PCR, running roughly 7 to 11 cycles, was carried out with a sample-barcoded 5' primer and a J-beta primer mix. TCRdb processed the 5' RACE reads anew with MiXCR; each CDR3 protein has one entry. In the table there are 1.5 million to 2 million distinct CDR3 sequences, approximately 39% of which are singletons. The receptor comes from a human donor in good health. The rearrangement links TRBV29-1 to TRBJ2-1; D is undetermined. The sequencing input was blood. CDR3 residues: CSALYATYNEQFF. In DNA form, the CDR3 reads TGCAGCGCCCTCTACGCAACCTACAATGAGCAGTTCTTC.